These T cell receptor beta chains were read from a single sample in a study of neoadjuvant nivolumab and ipilimumab in lung cancer. Some clones are missing from TCRdb's copy, which holds only in-frame ones; the method was immunoSEQ multiplex PCR. The sample contains approximately 31,000 clones, 90% of which appear only once. The specimen was peripheral blood, collected after neoadjuvant nivolumab, alone or with ipilimumab, at or shortly before surgery. These TCRs come from an adult with non-small cell lung cancer. CDR3s include the opening cysteine and the closing phenylalanine or tryptophan. The order of the fields is J gene, V gene, CDR3 length, clone size, D gene, CDR3 protein, CDR3 DNA. D genes are given only for firm matches. Only some rows state a clone size, as once, few, many or a class for expanded clones.

J: TRBJ1-1; V: TRBV9; length: 15; size: NA; D: TRBD1; CDR3: CASSVRTGPNTEAFF; DNA: TGTGCCAGCAGCGTACGGACAGGGCCGAACACTGAAGCTTTCTTT
J: TRBJ1-2; V: TRBV19; length: 13; size: NA; D: NA; CDR3: CASSPYPRGGYTF; DNA: TGTGCCAGTAGTCCCTACCCGAGGGGGGGCTACACCTTC
J: TRBJ2-1; V: TRBV4-2; length: 17; size: NA; D: TRBD2; CDR3: CASSQRLSGGFYNEQFF; DNA: TGTGCCAGCAGCCAACGCCTTAGCGGGGGATTCTACAATGAGCAGTTCTTC
J: TRBJ2-3; V: TRBV29-1; length: 13; size: NA; D: NA; CDR3: CSVNAGGTDTQYF; DNA: TGCAGCGTGAACGCTGGAGGCACAGATACGCAGTATTTT
J: TRBJ1-2; V: TRBV13; length: 12; size: NA; D: NA; CDR3: CASSLVSRGYTF; DNA: TGTGCCAGCAGCTTAGTCAGCCGGGGCTACACCTTC
J: TRBJ2-3; V: TRBV5-1; length: 14; size: NA; D: NA; CDR3: CASSLGSNTDTQYF; DNA: TGCGCCAGCAGCTTGGGATCAAATACAGATACGCAGTATTTT
J: TRBJ2-2; V: TRBV11-1; length: 16; size: once; D: NA; CDR3: CASSLLWTRGTGELFF; DNA: TGTGCCAGCAGCTTATTATGGACAAGAGGGACCGGGGAGCTGTTTTTT
J: TRBJ1-4; V: TRBV5-6; length: 15; size: NA; D: NA; CDR3: CASSLRSGTNEKLFF; DNA: TGTGCCAGCAGCCTAAGGAGTGGGACTAATGAAAAACTGTTTTTT
J: TRBJ1-1; V: TRBV14; length: 17; size: NA; D: NA; CDR3: CASSQGYIWGENTEAFF; DNA: TGTGCCAGCAGCCAAGGGTACATTTGGGGAGAGAACACTGAAGCTTTCTTT
J: TRBJ2-2; V: TRBV14; length: 17; size: NA; D: TRBD1; CDR3: CASSTRDSPYGTGELFF; DNA: TGTGCCAGCAGCACCCGGGACAGTCCCTATGGCACCGGGGAGCTGTTTTTT
J: TRBJ2-3; V: TRBV5-1; length: 16; size: NA; D: NA; CDR3: CASSLGPGFSTDTQYF; DNA: TGCGCCAGCAGCTTGGGACCAGGGTTCAGCACAGATACGCAGTATTTT
J: TRBJ2-7; V: TRBV6-5; length: 11; size: NA; D: NA; CDR3: CASGAVYEQYF; DNA: TGTGCCAGCGGGGCGGTCTACGAGCAGTACTTC
J: TRBJ1-6; V: TRBV13; length: 12; size: once; D: NA; CDR3: CASSFLGSPLHF; DNA: TGTGCCAGCAGCTTCCTCGGGTCACCCCTCCACTTT
J: TRBJ1-1; V: TRBV20-1; length: 11; size: NA; D: NA; CDR3: CSASHRLGAFF; DNA: TGCAGTGCTTCCCACAGGCTGGGGGCTTTCTTT
J: TRBJ2-5; V: TRBV7-9; length: 12; size: NA; D: NA; CDR3: CASSLSQGPQYF; DNA: TGTGCCAGCAGCTTAAGTCAAGGGCCCCAGTACTTC
J: TRBJ1-1; V: TRBV5-1; length: 14; size: few; D: NA; CDR3: CASSLWGEGTEAFF; DNA: TGCGCCAGCAGCTTGTGGGGCGAGGGGACTGAAGCTTTCTTT
J: TRBJ2-7; V: TRBV9; length: 16; size: NA; D: TRBD2; CDR3: CASSLRDSGGAEEQYF; DNA: TGTGCCAGCAGCCTCCGGGATAGCGGGGGGGCAGAGGAGCAGTACTTC
J: TRBJ1-5; V: TRBV2; length: 13; size: NA; D: NA; CDR3: CASMRGLDQPQHF; DNA: TGTGCCAGCATGAGGGGATTAGATCAGCCCCAGCATTTT
J: TRBJ1-4; V: TRBV2; length: 18; size: NA; D: NA; CDR3: CASSEPFLLRGLNEKLFF; DNA: TGTGCCAGCAGTGAACCATTTCTCTTGCGGGGACTTAATGAAAAACTGTTTTTT
J: TRBJ2-7; V: TRBV11-2; length: 15; size: NA; D: NA; CDR3: CASSVPGRRGNEQYF; DNA: TGTGCCAGCAGCGTCCCGGGTCGTCGTGGGAACGAGCAGTACTTC
J: TRBJ1-2; V: TRBV2; length: 15; size: NA; D: NA; CDR3: CASSEERGFGYGYTF; DNA: TGTGCCAGCAGTGAAGAGAGGGGTTTTGGCTATGGCTACACCTTC
J: TRBJ2-1; V: TRBV5-6; length: 15; size: NA; D: TRBD2; CDR3: CASSPLSGGGGLPFF; DNA: TGTGCCAGCAGCCCCCTCAGCGGGGGCGGGGGTCTTCCGTTCTTC
J: TRBJ2-1; V: TRBV18; length: 15; size: NA; D: NA; CDR3: CASSPSLEAFNEQFF; DNA: TGTGCCAGCTCACCATCGTTAGAGGCCTTCAATGAGCAGTTCTTC
J: TRBJ2-7; V: TRBV5-1; length: 16; size: NA; D: TRBD1; CDR3: CASSLAGQGAIDEQYF; DNA: TGCGCCAGCAGCTTGGCAGGACAGGGGGCTATCGACGAGCAGTACTTC
J: TRBJ1-2; V: TRBV7-2; length: 13; size: NA; D: TRBD1; CDR3: CASSAYRGQSYTF; DNA: TGTGCCAGCAGCGCCTACAGGGGGCAGAGCTACACCTTC